Sequencing of this T cell receptor beta chain was carried out in a study of tumor-infiltrating lymphocytes in primary liver carcinoma. In the study overall: The cohort consisted of patients whose primary liver carcinoma was surgically resected. Study-level findings and limits: For tumor-adjacent and tumor-blood pairs, overlap was less than that seen for tumor region pairs.

Points on this clonotype: The antigen remains unidentified. One base away lies a much larger clone, so this may be a sequencing read error.

This CDR3 spans 17 amino acids. The junction had 14 bases not matched to a gene; V was cut back by 8 bases and J by 0 bases. Per the germline V gene, CDR1 is ENHRY and CDR2 is SYGVKD. Starting from roughly 0.5 ug of total RNA, TCR beta cDNA was produced with a primer in the constant region. What produced the TCR beta libraries was three nested multiplex PCR rounds using slightly modified ARM-PCR. In the first two PCR rounds, TRBV1-TRBV30 forward primers were paired with a C-beta reverse primer, and each round lasted roughly 10 cycles. TCRdb re-called the multiplex PCR reads through MiXCR, storing one row per CDR3 protein. Among 330,000 or so distinct CDR3 sequences listed, less than 70% were seen once. Alongside blood RNA obtained from unsorted whole blood, germline DNA was also extracted. Chronic HBV infection, untreated so far, was present in the patients. Before any surgery took place, four milliliters of peripheral blood were collected.

The chain joins TRBV10-3 to TRBJ2-3; 7 nucleotides line up with TRBD2. Material: peripheral blood. This receptor was identified in a man in his forties with primary liver carcinoma and hepatitis B virus infection. The CDR3 region is CAIAAREAGTSTDTQYF. The DNA for the CDR3 is TGTGCCATCGCCGCCCGGGAGGCAGGGACTAGCACAGATACGCAGTATTTT.